The 17 T cell receptor beta chains reported below all come from one sample, sequenced in a study of blood T cell repertoires in COVID-19. The data were produced by immunoSEQ multiplex PCR, yet TCRdb's version contains in-frame clones alone and is incomplete. The sample includes hundreds of thousands of clones, just over 85% of them seen just once. The sample comprised peripheral blood. These receptor sequences come from a woman younger than 45 with active or convalescent COVID-19.

The J gene is TRBJ1-1, the V gene TRBV5-3; D gene ambiguous. TRBV5-3 is known as an ORF, though its function is uncertain. Trimming left V 6 bases short and J 5 bases short, with 23 bases between. The CDR3 is 16 residues long. CDR3: CARKYEEGSGGTEAFF. Here the CDR3 DNA reads TGTGCCAGAAAATACGAGGAGGGCAGTGGTGGAACTGAAGCTTTCTTT.

The chain joins TRBV19 to TRBJ1-1; D may be TRBD1 (6 bases). Germline V CDR1 and CDR2: LNHDA, SQIVND (reference sequence). V gave up 10 bases and J gave up 0 bases, with 12 bases separating them. The CDR3 sequence is 13 residues long. CDR3 nucleotides: TGTGCCACTGAATCAGGGGTGAACACTGAAGCTTTCTTT. Protein product: CATESGVNTEAFF.

The rearrangement joins TRBV28 to TRBJ1-1; D unclear. Trimming took off 6 bases at V and 1 base at J, with 15 bases between the two ends. The CDR3 has 15 residues. CDR1 and CDR2 (germline): MDHEN, SYDVKM. CDR3 bases: TGTGCCAGCAGACCCCGAGGAGCGAAGAACACTGAAGCTTTCTTT. Its protein is CASRPRGAKNTEAFF.

The rearrangement joins TRBV5-1 to TRBJ2-2, with D perhaps TRBD1 (6 bases). V was cut by 2 bases and J by 4 bases, with 12 bases left in between. Germline V gives CDR1 SGHRS, CDR2 YFSETQ. CDR3 size: 15 residues. CDR3 protein: CASSLAGVSTGELFF. As DNA, the CDR3 is TGCGCCAGCAGCTTAGCAGGGGTGTCCACCGGGGAGCTGTTTTTT.

This clone appeared a single time. V and J are TRBV7-2 and TRBJ1-2, with D unresolved. The CDR3 runs 15 residues. Germline-derived CDR1 and CDR2 are SGHTA and FQGNSA. V was clipped by 1 base and J by 3 bases, with 12 bases between them. The CDR3 DNA reads TGTGCCAGCAGCTTAGGAGGGTATGGGGACTATGGCTACACCTTC. Protein product: CASSLGGYGDYGYTF.

For this clone: Since a much larger clone is just one base distant, this may be a read error. This rearrangement joins TRBV24-1 to TRBJ1-1; D uncertain. The V end was cut by 8 bases, the J end by 0 bases, with 3 bases between. CDR1 KGHDR and CDR2 SFDVKD come from the germline V gene. The CDR3 has 11 residues. For the CDR3, the DNA is TGTGCCACCACCGTGAACACTGAAGCTTTCTTT. Its protein product is CATTVNTEAFF.

The chain couples TRBV19 to TRBJ1-2; 9 bases line up with TRBD1. J gave up 8 bases and V 4 bases, and 5 bases lay outside the gene matches. Germline values: CDR1 LNHDA, CDR2 SQIVND (reference sequence). The CDR3 consists of 13 residues. The DNA of the CDR3 is TGTGCCAGTAGTAAACAGGGGGCGCCCGGCTACACCTTC. It translates to CASSKQGAPGYTF.

Here the CDR3 DNA reads TGTGCCAGCAGGGCACAGGGGGGGAACACCGGGGAGCTGTTTTTT. Translated, it gives CASRAQGGNTGELFF. This chain uses TRBV2 with TRBJ2-2; 8 bases line up with TRBD1. Germline V lookup: CDR1 SNHLY, CDR2 FYNNEI. This CDR3 is 15 amino acids long. The V segment lost 6 bases and the J segment 1 base; nucleotides outside the gene matches: 4.

The rearrangement joins TRBV5-5 to TRBJ1-6, with a possible D match to TRBD1 (6 bases). This CDR3 is built from 16 residues. Deletions cut 4 bases from V and 8 bases from J, with 19 bases between. Germline-derived CDR1 and CDR2 are SGHKS and YYEKEE (reference sequence). The CDR3, as DNA: TGTGCCAGCAGCCCGGGGGGGGCAGTCTTACATTCACCCCTCCACTTT. This sequence encodes CASSPGGAVLHSPLHF.

The CDR3 coding sequence is TGCGCCAGCAGCTCTGGTGCTAGCGGGGCTCAAGAGACCCAGTACTTC. It yields the protein CASSSGASGAQETQYF. V and J are TRBV5-1 and TRBJ2-5; 9 positions agree with TRBD2. Per germline, CDR1 SGHRS and CDR2 YFSETQ. CDR3 length equals 16 residues. V lost 3 bases to trimming and J lost 2 bases; unmatched junction nucleotides: 8.

The chain combines TRBV5-4 with TRBJ2-1; 12 nucleotides agree with TRBD2. The junction had 10 bases not matched to a gene; V was cut back by 2 bases and J by 10 bases. This CDR3 has 16 residues. Germline lookup yields CDR1 SGHNT and CDR2 YYREEE (reference sequence). CDR3 DNA sequence: TGTGCCAGCAGCTTACCAACTAGCGGGAGGTCGGGGGAGCAGTTCTTC. It specifies CASSLPTSGRSGEQFF.

V and J are TRBV10-2 and TRBJ2-7; unclear D gene. The ends were cut back, 2 bases at V and 4 bases at J, with 15 bases in the middle. The CDR3 totals 15 residues. Germline V CDR1 and CDR2: WSHSY, SAAADI. In DNA, the CDR3 is TGCGCCAGCAGTGAGGTGGTATTGTCGGTTTACGAGCAGTACTTC. It translates to CASSEVVLSVYEQYF.

The CDR3: CAIGSLAGVIYEQYF. CDR3 DNA sequence: TGTGCCATCGGCTCACTGGCAGGGGTAATCTACGAGCAGTACTTC. This sequence joins TRBV10-3 and TRBJ2-7, with D tentatively TRBD1 (6 bases). Germline CDR1 and CDR2: ENHRY and SYGVKD. The CDR3 contains 15 residues. Trimming cost V 8 bases and J 3 bases, with 20 bases left between them.

The J gene is TRBJ1-6, the V gene TRBV12-3 or TRBV12-4; TRBD1 might be the D (6 bases). This CDR3 region has 13 residues. V lost 7 bases and J 9 bases, leaving 13 bases between the germline ends. CDR3 in DNA: TGTGCCAGCACCCTAGGGGGAACTTCACCCCTCCACTTT. Its protein product is CASTLGGTSPLHF.

The chain couples TRBV27 to TRBJ2-6; D not certain. Trimming shortened V by 3 bases and J by 0 bases, and 6 bases separated the two germline ends. The CDR3 extends over 15 amino acids. CDR1 MNHEY and CDR2 SMNVEV come from the germline V gene (reference sequence). DNA of the CDR3: TGTGCCAGCAGTTTTATCCGCTCTGGGGCCAACGTCCTGACTTTC. It codes for CASSFIRSGANVLTF.

J is TRBJ1-1 and V is TRBV27; 8 bases match TRBD1. CDR3 length: 14 residues. CDR1 is MNHEY, CDR2 SMNVEV, per germline (reference sequence). J gave up 4 bases and V 6 bases, and 7 bases lay outside the gene matches. The CDR3 is CASREDREGTEAFF. CDR3 nucleotides: TGTGCCAGCAGGGAGGACAGGGAGGGCACTGAAGCTTTCTTT.

This sequence joins TRBV7-2 and TRBJ2-1; D gene unclear. The V end lost 1 base, the J end lost 6 bases, and 13 bases lay between the germline ends. Germline CDR1 SGHTA, CDR2 FQGNSA. This CDR3 has 15 residues. CDR3 coding DNA: TGTGCCAGCAGCTTAGGGGTAGCATCGGGCAATGAGCAGTTCTTC. Translation gives CASSLGVASGNEQFF.